This T cell receptor (beta chain) emerged from a study of cytomegalovirus exposure and HLA in healthy donors. Study in general: The same platform was used for the 120 or so validation repertoires as for the approximately 730 first-cohort repertoires, as reported in a later analysis.

Separate from the approximately 650-subject first cohort, the roughly 120-subject validation cohort was the one that the donors belonged to. Repertoires were generated with immunoSEQ multiplex PCR, while TCRdb's copy carries only in-frame clones and drops some. This sample has tens of thousands of clones, with 90% to 95% found just once. Trimming took 4 bases from V and 0 from J; bases not matched to a gene: 5. Per the germline V gene, CDR1 is SGHRS and CDR2 is YFSETQ. CDR3 size: 16 residues. V and J are TRBV5-1 and TRBJ1-1, with 11 bases matching TRBD1. The source of this sequence is a man younger than 30 in good health and CMV-seronegative. Sequencing was carried out using PBMCs. This CDR3 is CASSRGTGGMNTEAFF. CDR3 bases: TGCGCCAGCAGCCGCGGGACAGGGGGTATGAACACTGAAGCTTTCTTT.